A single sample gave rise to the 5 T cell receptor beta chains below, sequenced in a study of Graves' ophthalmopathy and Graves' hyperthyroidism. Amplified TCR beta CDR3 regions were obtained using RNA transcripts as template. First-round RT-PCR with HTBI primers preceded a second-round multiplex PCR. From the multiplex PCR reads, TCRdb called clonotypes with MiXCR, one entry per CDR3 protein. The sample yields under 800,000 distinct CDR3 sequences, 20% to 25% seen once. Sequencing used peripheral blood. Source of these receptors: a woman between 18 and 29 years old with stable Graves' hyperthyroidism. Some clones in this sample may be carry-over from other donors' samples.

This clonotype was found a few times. Here the CDR3 DNA reads TGTGCCTGGAGTGTCGAAGGGGGGACCTATAATTCACCCCTCCACTTT. Protein sequence: CAWSVEGGTYNSPLHF. The chain carries TRBV30 and TRBJ1-6, with D perhaps matching TRBD1 (6 bases). CDR3 length equals 16 residues. CDR1 is GTSNPN, CDR2 SVGIG, per germline (reference sequence). Deletions cut 0 bases from V and 2 bases from J, with 11 bases between.

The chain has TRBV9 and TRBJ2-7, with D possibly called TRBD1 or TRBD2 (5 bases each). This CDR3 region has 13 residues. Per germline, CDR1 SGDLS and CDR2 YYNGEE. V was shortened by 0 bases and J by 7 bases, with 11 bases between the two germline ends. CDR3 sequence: CASSVDLEGEQYF. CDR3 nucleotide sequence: TGTGCCAGCAGCGTAGATCTTGAGGGGGAGCAGTACTTC.

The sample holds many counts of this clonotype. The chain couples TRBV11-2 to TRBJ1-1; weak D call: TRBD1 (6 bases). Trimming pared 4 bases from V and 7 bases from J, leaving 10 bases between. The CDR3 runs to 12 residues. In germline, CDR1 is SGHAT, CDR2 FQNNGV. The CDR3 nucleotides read TGTGCCAGCAGCTGGACAGCTGGTGAAGCTTTCTTT. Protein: CASSWTAGEAFF. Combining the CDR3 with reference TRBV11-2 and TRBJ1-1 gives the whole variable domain EAGVAQSPRYKIIEKRQSVAFWCNPISGHATLYWYQQILGQGPKLLIQFQNNGVVDDSQLPKDRFSAERLKGVDSTLKIQPAKLEDSAVYLCASSWTAGEAFFGQGTRLTVV.

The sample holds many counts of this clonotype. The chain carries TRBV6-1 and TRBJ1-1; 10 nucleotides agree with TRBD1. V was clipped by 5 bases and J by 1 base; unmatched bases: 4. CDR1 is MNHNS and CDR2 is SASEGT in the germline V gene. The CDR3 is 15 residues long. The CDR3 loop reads CASSSGTGENTEAFF. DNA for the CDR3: TGTGCCAGCAGTAGCGGGACAGGGGAGAACACTGAAGCTTTCTTT.

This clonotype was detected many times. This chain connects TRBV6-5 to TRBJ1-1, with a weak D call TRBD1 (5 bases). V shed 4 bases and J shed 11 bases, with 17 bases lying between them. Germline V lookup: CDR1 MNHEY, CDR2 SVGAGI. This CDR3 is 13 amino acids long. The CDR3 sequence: CASSSGGGYRAFF. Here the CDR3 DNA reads TGTGCCAGCAGTTCCGGGGGGGGTTATCGGGCTTTCTTT.